The 10 T cell receptor beta chains below were found in one sample sequenced in a study of blood T cells in healthy people across ages. A second about 7 to 11 cycle PCR used barcoded and J-beta primers. From the 5' RACE reads, TCRdb called clonotypes with MiXCR, one entry per CDR3 protein. The sample has 1 million to 1.2 million distinct CDR3 sequences; 35% to 40% are singletons. Sequencing input: blood. The receptors originated from a man aged 18 to 30 in good health.

The chain has TRBV2 and TRBJ2-1, with 7 bases that match TRBD2. The CDR3 has 17 amino acids. The V and J ends lost 3 bases and 0 bases, in that order; junction bases with no gene match: 8. Germline V lookup: CDR1 SNHLY, CDR2 FYNNEI. The CDR3 loop reads CASSEGGTLSSYNEQFF. The CDR3 DNA reads TGTGCCAGCAGTGAGGGAGGGACTTTGAGCTCCTACAATGAGCAGTTCTTC.

On this clonotype itself: This may arise from a read error, as a much more abundant clone is one base away. The rearrangement joins TRBV29-1 to TRBJ2-7, with 9 bases lining up with TRBD1. The CDR3 spans 15 residues. CDR1 SQVTM and CDR2 ANQGSEA come from the germline V gene. The CDR3 sequence is CSVEGQGKSSYGQYF. For the CDR3, the DNA is TGCAGCGTCGAAGGACAGGGGAAGAGCTCCTACGGGCAGTACTTC.

This chain uses TRBV4-1 with TRBJ2-1; D gene unclear. The CDR3 is 18 residues long. Trimming shortened V by 0 bases and J by 9 bases, and 24 bases separated the two germline ends. From germline, CDR1 is MGHRA and CDR2 YSYEKL. The DNA for the CDR3 is TGCGCCAGCAGCCAAGAAGGGTCCATAGTCGCTACATTGGGTGAGCAGTTCTTC. Its protein product is CASSQEGSIVATLGEQFF.

This clonotype was seen more than once but under ten times. The genes are TRBV5-8 and TRBJ2-1; TRBD2 might be the D (7 bases). V gave up 6 bases and J gave up 1 base, with 14 bases separating them. This CDR3 has 15 residues. Per the germline V gene, CDR1 is SGHTS and CDR2 is YDEGEE. In DNA, the CDR3 is TGTGCCAGCAACCAACAGGGAGGGTCCTACAATGAGCAGTTCTTC. Protein product: CASNQQGGSYNEQFF.

The chain recombines TRBV18 with TRBJ1-1; D ambiguous. V gave up 2 bases and J gave up 3 bases, with 7 bases separating them. The CDR3 has 13 amino acids. Germline assignment: CDR1 KGHSH and CDR2 LQKENI. The CDR3 nucleotides are TGTGCCAGCTCACCAGCGACGGACACTGAAGCTTTCTTT. The encoded protein is CASSPATDTEAFF.

This clonotype was recorded a few times. CDR3 sequence reads: CASSLLLRNQPQHF. The CDR3 region has the DNA TGCGCCAGCAGCTTGTTGTTAAGAAATCAGCCCCAGCATTTT. V gene TRBV5-1 combines with J gene TRBJ1-5; D not certain. V shed 1 base and J shed 4 bases, with 9 bases lying between them. Per germline, CDR1 SGHRS and CDR2 YFSETQ. The CDR3 contains 14 residues.

The chain carries TRBV20-1 and TRBJ2-7; 12 positions agree with TRBD2. Germline V gives CDR1 DFQATT, CDR2 SNEGSKA (reference sequence). The CDR3 sequence is 14 residues long. The J segment lost 9 bases and the V segment lost 2 bases, leaving 8 bases of the junction unmatched. The CDR3 DNA is TGCAGTGCTAGATACACTAGCGGGGGGTTCTTGCAGTACTTC. Protein product: CSARYTSGGFLQYF.

This chain connects TRBV6-1 to TRBJ1-5; 7 bases map to TRBD1. V dropped 5 bases and J dropped 3; count of bases not matched to a gene: 7. Germline-derived CDR1 and CDR2 are MNHNS and SASEGT. This CDR3 is 15 amino acids long. The CDR3 DNA is TGTGCCAGCAGTCGACAGACAGGGACCAATCAGCCCCAGCATTTT. It specifies CASSRQTGTNQPQHF.

The rearrangement joins TRBV7-9 to TRBJ1-1; D uncertain. Germline V gene data show CDR1 as SEHNR and CDR2 as FQNEAQ (reference sequence). The CDR3 covers 15 residues. The V end lost 2 bases, the J end lost 0 bases, and 10 bases lay between the germline ends. The CDR3 DNA reads TGTGCCAGCAGCTTATCAGCACCAATGAACACTGAAGCTTTCTTT. Amino acid sequence: CASSLSAPMNTEAFF.

This clonotype was counted at least ten times. The rearrangement uses TRBV20-1 and TRBJ2-3; 7 bases match TRBD1. After removal of 5 bases from V and 5 bases from J, the junction contained 13 bases not matched to a gene. Per germline, CDR1 DFQATT and CDR2 SNEGSKA (reference sequence). The CDR3 runs 15 residues. This CDR3 reads CSAVVGTAYKDTQYF. CDR3 sequence (DNA): TGCAGTGCTGTAGTCGGGACAGCCTATAAAGATACGCAGTATTTT.